This T cell receptor beta chain comes out of a study of radiotherapy plus CTLA-4 blockade in lung cancer. Only in-frame clones appear in the TCRdb table, and some are missing; sequencing was by immunoSEQ multiplex PCR. The data show 95,000 to 150,000 clones, about 90% seen once. The receptor's source is a human donor with non-small cell lung cancer that progressed on radiotherapy plus ipilimumab. The sample was peripheral blood, taken from a patient treated with radiotherapy plus ipilimumab.

CDR3 region: CASSSNYYNEQFF. The CDR3 coding sequence is TGCGCCAGCAGCTCTAACTACTACAATGAGCAGTTCTTC. The chain joins TRBV5-1 to TRBJ2-1, with unresolved D. The CDR3 is 13 amino acids. CDR1 is SGHRS and CDR2 is YFSETQ in the germline V gene. Trimming took off 3 bases at V and 3 bases at J, with 7 bases between the two ends.